This section outlines one T cell receptor beta chain sequence together with its context. Per the original data handling: Researchers report that nucleated cell counts were estimated from reference gene primer amplification. Measured with immunoSEQ multiplex PCR; TCRdb has only the in-frame clones, and not every one. V and J calls and clone size are as listed in that table; D and trimming were resolved from the DNA. The table records 350,000 to 400,000 clones, around 87% of them present only once. This CDR3 spans 17 amino acids. Germline CDR1 reads KGHSH; CDR2 reads LQKENI. With 2 bases clipped from V and 1 base from J, the junction kept 4 bases outside the gene matches. Those enrolled, adults aged roughly 18 to 89 years, came from 25 or so US areas. In assigning cohorts, the study relied on participant-reported clinical history. This specimen comes from a study of blood T cell repertoires in COVID-19. In the study overall: The origin of the acute and convalescent COVID-19 samples was the United States, Italy and Spain.

Sequenced sample: PBMCs or T cells enriched from blood (not recorded which). The TCR comes from a man aged 40-50 years in a cohort exposed to, infected with or recovered from COVID-19 (not recorded which). The chain links TRBV18 to TRBJ2-3; 12 bases agree with TRBD2. In nucleotides, the CDR3 is TGTGCCAGCTCACCATGGGCTAGCGGGAGGGGCACAGATACGCAGTATTTT. Protein: CASSPWASGRGTDTQYF.